This T cell receptor beta chain is from a study of OX40 agonist ivuxolimab in advanced cancers. Patients were ineligible given autoimmune disease history or systemic immunosuppression. In germline, CDR1 is SGHRS, CDR2 YFSETQ. V lost 1 base and J lost 5; bases outside the gene matches: 14. The CDR3 runs 19 residues. Only in-frame clones appear in the TCRdb table, and some are missing; sequencing was by immunoSEQ multiplex PCR. Among tens of thousands of clones listed, approximately 91% were seen once. With respect to this clone: No antigen is known for it.

Whole-study findings and limits: Also showing low normalized T-cell clonal expansion were some of the nonresponders. Relative to CD4+, CD8+ T cells held more expanded clones on average. The antigen specificity of the peripheral T cells (those that were expanded) was not determined.

This clonotype originated in an adult with an advanced solid tumor such as melanoma, head and neck, liver or kidney cancer. The material was CD4+ or CD8+ T cells sorted from blood, obtained in a trial of the OX40 agonist ivuxolimab. The genes are TRBV5-1 and TRBJ2-5; 13 positions match TRBD2. CDR3 amino acids: CASSLWGLAGNSEWETQYF. The CDR3 region has the DNA TGCGCCAGCAGCTTGTGGGGACTAGCGGGGAACTCTGAGTGGGAGACCCAGTACTTC.